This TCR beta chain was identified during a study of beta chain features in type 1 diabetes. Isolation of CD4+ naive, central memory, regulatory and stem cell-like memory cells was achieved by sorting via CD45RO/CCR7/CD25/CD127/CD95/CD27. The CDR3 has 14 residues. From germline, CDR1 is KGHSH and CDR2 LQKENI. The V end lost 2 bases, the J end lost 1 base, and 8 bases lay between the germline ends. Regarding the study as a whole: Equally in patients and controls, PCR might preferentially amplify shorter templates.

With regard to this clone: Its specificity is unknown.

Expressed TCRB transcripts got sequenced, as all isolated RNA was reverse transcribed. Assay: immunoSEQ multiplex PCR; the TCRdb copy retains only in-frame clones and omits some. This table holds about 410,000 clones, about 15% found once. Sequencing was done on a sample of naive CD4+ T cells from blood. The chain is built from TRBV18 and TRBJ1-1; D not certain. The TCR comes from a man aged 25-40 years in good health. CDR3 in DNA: TGTGCCAGCTCACCAGGCACCAAGAACACTGAAGCTTTCTTT. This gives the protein CASSPGTKNTEAFF.